Included here is one T cell receptor beta chain sequence, with context. This sample was taken from a study of blood T cell repertoires in COVID-19. In the authors' methods: Estimates of nucleated cell counts were drawn from the amplification of reference gene primers. The assay was immunoSEQ multiplex PCR, and TCRdb's table has in-frame clones only and misses some. Clone size and V and J calls were adopted from that table, with D and trimming inferred from the DNA. This table has about 140,000 clones, roughly 84% appearing once. The V gene's germline CDR1 is MNHEY and CDR2 SMNVEV (reference sequence). The CDR3 has 19 amino acids. J gave up 0 bases and V 0 bases, and 10 bases lay outside the gene matches.

The rearrangement joins TRBV27 to TRBJ2-1, with TRBD2 matching over 8 bases. The TCR sequence derives from a woman aged 55-75 years with acute or convalescent COVID-19. The sample comprised peripheral blood. CDR3 sequence: CASSLSVRLAPSSYNEQFF. CDR3 nucleotides: TGTGCCAGCAGTTTATCCGTTAGACTAGCGCCAAGCTCCTACAATGAGCAGTTCTTC.